These T cell receptor beta chains were read from a single sample in a study of Graves' ophthalmopathy and Graves' hyperthyroidism. TCRdb itself ran the multiplex PCR reads through MiXCR, one entry per CDR3 protein. The data show some 210,000 distinct CDR3 sequences, with less than 30% seen just once and approximately 8.6% held by the top ten. The sequenced sample consisted of peripheral blood. The receptors stem from a man aged 45 to 65 with Graves' ophthalmopathy. Each CDR3 is given with its conserved first and last residue. D genes are given only for firm matches. For some rows the clone size is stated as once, few or many, or as a class when expanded; others skip it.

TRBJ2-7	TRBV6-5	-	-	TGTGCCAGCAGTTACCGGGGGGCGACATCGGTTGACGAGCAGTACTTC	CASSYRGATSVDEQYF
TRBJ2-7	TRBV7-2	-	many	TGTGCCAGCAGCGCCCGGGACGCAAGCTACGAGCAGTACTTC	CASSARDASYEQYF
TRBJ2-5	TRBV2	-	many	TGTGCCAGCAGTGTGCAGGGAGGCCAAGAGACCCAGTACTTC	CASSVQGGQETQYF
TRBJ2-7	TRBV7-8	-	many	TGTGCCAGCAGCCCAGGGACATACTCCGAGCAGTACTTC	CASSPGTYSEQYF
TRBJ2-2	TRBV27	-	many	TGTGCCAGCAGTAGCAACACCGGGGAGCTGTTTTTT	CASSSNTGELFF
TRBJ2-2	TRBV4-3	-	many	TGCGCCAGCAGCCCTCAGCGGACCGGGGAGCTGTTTTTT	CASSPQRTGELFF
TRBJ1-2	TRBV28	TRBD1	many	TGTGCCAGCAGTTTATCTCAGGGGGAAGGCTACACCTTC	CASSLSQGEGYTF
TRBJ2-5	TRBV12-3/TRBV12-4	-	many	TGTGCCAGCAGCCCTTGGGGGTCCAGCAATAGCCAGTACTTC	CASSPWGSSNSQYF
TRBJ2-7	TRBV11-2	-	many	TGTGCCAGCAGCTTAGATATCACAGGGTCCTCCTACGAGCAGTACTTC	CASSLDITGSSYEQYF
TRBJ2-7	TRBV11-2	TRBD1	-	TGTGCCAGCAGCTTAGGAGGCAGGGGGTCGAACGGGGAGCTGTACTTC	CASSLGGRGSNGELYF
TRBJ2-7	TRBV12-3/TRBV12-4	-	-	TGTGCCAGCATTGAGGGTCGAGTAGCGGCGTACGAGCAGTACTTC	CASIEGRVAAYEQYF
TRBJ1-6	TRBV9	-	many	TGTGCCAGCAGCGTAAGGAGGGAAGGTTCACCCCTCCACTTT	CASSVRREGSPLHF
TRBJ1-1	TRBV19	-	-	TGTGCCAGTAGTAAAGGGGTCGAGTCGGCTTTCTTT	CASSKGVESAFF
TRBJ2-7	TRBV7-8	-	-	TGTGCCAGCAGCTTTTACCGACCTCCCTACGAGCAGTACTTC	CASSFYRPPYEQYF
TRBJ1-2	TRBV12-3/TRBV12-4	-	many	TGTGCCAGCAGTGCTACGGGGCGCGACGACTATGGCTACACCTTC	CASSATGRDDYGYTF
TRBJ2-2	TRBV9	-	many	TGTGCCAGCAGTGCTATATCCGGGGAGCTGTTTTTT	CASSAISGELFF
TRBJ2-7	TRBV11-1	TRBD1	-	TGTGCCAGCAGCTTTGGGGGACAGGCCTTCTCCTACGAGCAGTACTTC	CASSFGGQAFSYEQYF
TRBJ2-1	TRBV6-1	-	-	TGTGCCAGCAGTGAGCCCTTTTTGGGGTCCTACAATGAGCAGTTCTTC	CASSEPFLGSYNEQFF
TRBJ2-7	TRBV19	-	many	TGTGCCAGTAGTATAGTGGGAGTTCACTACGAGCAGCACTTC	CASSIVGVHYEQHF
TRBJ1-2	TRBV12-3/TRBV12-4	-	many	TGTGCCAGCGCCACGGGGACATACGGCTACACCTTC	CASATGTYGYTF
TRBJ1-5	TRBV6-5	-	many	TGTGCCAGCAAATGCCAGCAGTTTAGGGTTTCGTATGGCCGGGGCAATCAGCCCCAGCATTTT	CASKCQQFRVSYGRGNQPQHF
TRBJ2-5	TRBV20-1	TRBD1	many	TGCAGTGCAATAACCGGGACAGGGAACTGGGAGACCCAGTACTTC	CSAITGTGNWETQYF
TRBJ1-5	TRBV6-2/TRBV6-3	-	many	TGTGCCAGCAGTTACTCGAAGGGAAGTGGCAATCAGCCCCAGCATTTT	CASSYSKGSGNQPQHF
TRBJ2-3	TRBV10-3	TRBD2	many	TGTGCCTCGATGCGGGGGGAGAGCACAGATACGCAGTATTTT	CASMRGESTDTQYF
TRBJ1-5	TRBV6-1	-	-	TGTGCCAGCCGAGAAGACAGCCACCTACTTTCGCCCCAGCATTTT	CASREDSHLLSPQHF
TRBJ2-2	TRBV10-2	-	many	TGCGCCAGCAGAGAGGGGCCTGGCGGGGAGCTGTTTTTT	CASREGPGGELFF
TRBJ1-2	TRBV15	TRBD1	-	TGTGCCACCAGCAGACCAGCGACAGGGCCCGGCTACACCTTC	CATSRPATGPGYTF
TRBJ2-7	TRBV7-8	-	many	TGTGCCAGCAGCAGTGACAGGTTCTCCTACGAGCAGTACTTC	CASSSDRFSYEQYF
TRBJ2-2	TRBV3-1	-	many	TGTGCCAGCAGCCGGCAGACTGCTAGCGGGGAGCTGTTTTTT	CASSRQTASGELFF
TRBJ1-5	TRBV7-2	-	many	TGTGCCAGCAGCCGACAGTTGGAGCCCCAGCATTTT	CASSRQLEPQHF
TRBJ1-1	TRBV6-2/TRBV6-3	-	many	TGTGCCAGCAGTTGGGTCAACACTGAAGCTTTCTTT	CASSWVNTEAFF
TRBJ1-1	TRBV6-4	-	many	TGTGCCAGCAGTCAAACAGGAGGCCCTGAAGCTTTCTTT	CASSQTGGPEAFF
TRBJ2-7	TRBV6-2/TRBV6-3	-	many	TGTGCCAGCAGTTACTCGGAGGACTCCTACGAGCAGTACTTC	CASSYSEDSYEQYF
TRBJ1-2	TRBV12-3/TRBV12-4	-	few	TGTGCCAGCAGTTTGGACCAATTTGGCTACACCTTC	CASSLDQFGYTF
TRBJ2-7	TRBV4-2	-	-	TGTGCCAGCAGCCAATTCCCCGGGGATAGCTCCTACGAGCAGTACTTC	CASSQFPGDSSYEQYF
TRBJ2-7	TRBV18	TRBD1	few	TGTGCCAGCTCACCTCCGGGACAGGGGGTCGAGCAGTACTTC	CASSPPGQGVEQYF
TRBJ2-5	TRBV5-6	TRBD2	many	TGTGCCAGCAGCCAAGGGCCCGGGGCGGGGGTTCAAGAGACCCAGTACTTC	CASSQGPGAGVQETQYF
TRBJ2-7	TRBV20-1	-	-	TGCAGTGTTCCTACGGTCGAGCAGTACTTC	CSVPTVEQYF
TRBJ2-2	TRBV6-5	-	many	TGTGCCAGCAGTTACTCGAACTACAGGACAGCACGGACCGGGGAGCTGTTTTTT	CASSYSNYRTARTGELFF
TRBJ2-4	TRBV6-5	TRBD2	many	TGTGCCAGCAGTTCCGCCGGGACTAGCGGGAGAAACATTCAGTACTTC	CASSSAGTSGRNIQYF
TRBJ2-2	TRBV6-5	TRBD1	many	TGTGCCAGCAGTCGGACAGGGAACACCGGGGAGCTGTTTTTT	CASSRTGNTGELFF
TRBJ2-5	TRBV7-9	TRBD2	-	TGTGCCAGCAGCACAGAGCGGGAGGGCCGGGAGACCCAGTACTTC	CASSTEREGRETQYF
TRBJ2-4	TRBV6-2/TRBV6-3	-	many	TGTGCCAGCAGTTACGCACCGGGGATTCAGTACTTC	CASSYAPGIQYF
TRBJ2-5	TRBV11-2	TRBD2	-	TGTGCCAGCAGCTATTCCGGGACTAGCGGGAGTCGGGAGACCCAGTACTTC	CASSYSGTSGSRETQYF
TRBJ1-3	TRBV19	-	many	TGTGCCAGTAGTATGGCGGCAGGTCGAGGAAACACCATATATTTT	CASSMAAGRGNTIYF
TRBJ2-5	TRBV29-1	TRBD2	many	TGCAGCGTTGAATCGCGGGAGGACCAAGAGACCCAGTACTTC	CSVESREDQETQYF
TRBJ2-7	TRBV5-1	-	many	TGCGCCAGCAGCTTGAACACAGGGAGCTCCTACGAGCAGTACTTC	CASSLNTGSSYEQYF